This TCR beta chain originates from a study of CD8+CD57+ T cells in acquired aplastic anemia. A word on this clonotype: Just one base apart from a much larger clone, this may be a read error.

Genomic DNA acted as the template from which TCR beta VDJ combination and CDR3 sequence profiling were carried out. TCRdb ran MiXCR on the reads and lists one entry per CDR3 protein. The sample lists under 350,000 distinct CDR3 sequences, roughly 53% occurring once. The CDR3 covers 17 residues. The V gene end was trimmed by 0 bases and the J gene end by 5 bases; junction bases not matched to a gene: 10. Germline values: CDR1 LGHNA, CDR2 YNFKEQ. Sequencing was done on patients that had shown CD8+CD57+ cell expansion by flow cytometry. Therapy had not been given to patients before blood sampling. The clonotype originates from a human donor with aplastic anemia. The chain carries TRBV4-2 and TRBJ2-1, with 7 bases lining up with TRBD2. Sequenced material: sorted CD4+, CD8+, or CD8+CD57+ T cells (not recorded which) from PBMCs. The DNA of the CDR3 is TGTGCCAGCAGCCAAGATCTCGGCGGGAGAGACCACAATGAGCAGTTCTTC. Translation gives CASSQDLGGRDHNEQFF.